These 25 T cell receptor beta chains were sequenced from one sample in a study of T cells in tuberculosis (dated by TCRdb to 2017 to 2018). The method was the immunoSEQ multiplex PCR assay. This immuneACCESS table, as held by TCRdb, lists in-frame sequences with V and J called but not all clones. Of the missing ones, under half trace to an unresolved V gene in checked studies; the others have no known cause. Present in this sample are approximately 88,000 clones, about nine tenths of which were seen just once. The leading ten clones occupy 1.5% to 2% of the sample. PBMC were thawed, rested overnight, stained with GMM-loaded CD1B tetramer, a Live/Dead dye and anti-CD3, and then sorted on a FACS Aria II. C32 glucose monomycolate purified from Rhodococcus equi was loaded onto CD1B tetramers. The sequencing sample was made of CD1b-GMM tetramer-negative cells sorted from PBMCs. The cell subset or site label here, explained by the study, means: T cells not binding CD1B-GMM tetramer, sorted from same donor. These receptors all stem from an adult woman with latent tuberculosis.

J is TRBJ1-5 and V is TRBV19; maybe TRBD1 (6 bases). The V and J ends lost 1 base and 2 bases respectively, with 12 bases between them. The germline gives CDR1 LNHDA, CDR2 SQIVND (reference sequence). The CDR3 is made up of 16 amino acids. CDR3 in amino acids: CASSIVGGGGNQPQHF. CDR3 DNA: TGTGCCAGTAGTATAGTGGGAGGGGGAGGCAATCAGCCCCAGCATTTT.

The DNA of the CDR3 is TGTGCCAGCAGCGGCACTAATGAAAAACTGTTTTTT. Translating gives CASSGTNEKLFF. The chain links TRBV7-2 to TRBJ1-4; D unclear. CDR1 is SGHTA and CDR2 is FQGNSA in the germline V gene. Trimming pared 5 bases from V and 2 bases from J, leaving 3 bases between. The CDR3 spans 12 residues.

The chain combines TRBV6-6 with TRBJ1-5; TRBD1 is a possible D gene (5 bases). The V end lost 5 bases, the J end lost 4 bases, and 9 bases lay between the germline ends. Germline V gene data show CDR1 as MNHNY and CDR2 as SVGAGI (reference sequence). CDR3 size: 13 residues. In DNA form, the CDR3 reads TGTGCCAGCAGTACGGGGGGGAATCAGCCCCAGCATTTT. It encodes CASSTGGNQPQHF.

The chain uses TRBV29-1 and TRBJ2-4; maybe TRBD2 (5 bases). Trimming shortened V by 6 bases and J by 12 bases, and 21 bases separated the two germline ends. Germline lookup yields CDR1 SQVTM and CDR2 ANQGSEA. The CDR3 runs 13 residues. This CDR3 is CSVGIKSWNDQYF. In DNA, the CDR3 is TGCAGCGTCGGGATAAAGAGCTGGAACGATCAGTACTTC.

The rearrangement joins TRBV19 to TRBJ1-1, with 9 nucleotides matching TRBD1. Looked up from germline, CDR1 is LNHDA and CDR2 is SQIVND (reference sequence). The CDR3 is 16 residues long. V dropped 5 bases and J dropped 4; count of bases not matched to a gene: 11. The CDR3 here is CASSPGQGMWFTEAFF. In DNA, the CDR3 is TGTGCCAGTAGTCCCGGACAGGGGATGTGGTTCACTGAAGCTTTCTTT. The variable domain in full, completed from reference TRBV19 and TRBJ1-1, reads DGGITQSPKYLFRKEGQNVTLSCEQNLNHDAMYWYRQDPGQGLRLIYYSQIVNDFQKGDIAEGYSVSREKKESFPLTVTSAQKNPTAFYLCASSPGQGMWFTEAFFGQGTRLTVV.

This sequence joins TRBV5-1 and TRBJ2-3; TRBD2 aligns across 12 bases. This CDR3 region has 17 residues. The V gene's germline CDR1 is SGHRS and CDR2 YFSETQ. V trimming: 4 bases; J trimming: 1 base; junction bases outside the gene matches: 7. DNA of the CDR3: TGCGCCAGCAGCACCTGGACTAGCGGGGTCGGCACAGATACGCAGTATTTT. It encodes CASSTWTSGVGTDTQYF.

V gene TRBV6-4 combines with J gene TRBJ1-2; 10 bases fit TRBD1. Trimming took 5 bases from V and 3 from J; bases not matched to a gene: 3. The length of the CDR3 is 14 residues. Germline V gene lookup returns CDR1 MRHNA and CDR2 SNTAGT. This CDR3 reads CASSQGQGYYGYTF. In DNA form, the CDR3 reads TGTGCCAGCAGTCAGGGACAGGGGTACTATGGCTACACCTTC.

The chain combines TRBV10-3 with TRBJ2-2, with a weak D call TRBD1 (6 bases). Germline loops: CDR1 ENHRY, CDR2 SYGVKD. The CDR3 spans 17 residues. V shed 2 bases and J shed 2 bases, with 15 bases lying between them. CDR3 protein: CAISERPRQANTGELFF. The CDR3 nucleotides are TGTGCCATCAGTGAGAGACCGAGACAGGCAAACACCGGGGAGCTGTTTTTT.

The genes are TRBV25-1 and TRBJ1-2; no firm D call. Trimming removed 1 base from V and 4 bases from J, with 4 bases in between. The CDR3 contains 12 residues. Per germline, CDR1 MGHDK and CDR2 SYGVNS. As DNA, the CDR3 is TGTGCCAGCAGTGAATCCCTCTATGGCTACACCTTC. It codes for CASSESLYGYTF.

V is TRBV30 and J is TRBJ2-7; tentatively, D is TRBD1 (5 bases). The V gene lost 3 bases and the J gene lost 3 bases, with 9 bases spanning the gap. From germline, CDR1 is GTSNPN and CDR2 SVGIG (reference sequence). The CDR3 is made up of 12 amino acids. CDR3 coding DNA: TGTGCCTGGAGAGCAGGGAACTACGAGCAGTACTTC. Translation gives CAWRAGNYEQYF.

The chain employs TRBV5-1 and TRBJ2-3; TRBD1 is a possible D gene (5 bases). V was clipped by 1 base and J by 1 base, with 7 bases between them. The CDR3 consists of 14 residues. Germline CDR1 and CDR2: SGHRS and YFSETQ. CDR3 in DNA: TGCGCCAGCAGCTTGTTCAGGGGCACAGATACGCAGTATTTT. Protein: CASSLFRGTDTQYF.

This clone was counted a few times. This rearrangement joins TRBV19 to TRBJ1-6, with 9 positions matching TRBD1. The CDR3 runs to 14 residues. Germline V gene data show CDR1 as LNHDA and CDR2 as SQIVND (reference sequence). The ends lost 6 bases at V and 7 bases at J; junction bases unmatched: 4. In DNA, the CDR3 is TGTGCCAGTAGCTGGGACAGGGTGAATTCACCCCTCCACTTT. Translated: CASSWDRVNSPLHF.

The V and J genes are TRBV9 and TRBJ2-5; weak D call: TRBD1 (6 bases). Deletions cut 1 base from V and 5 bases from J, with 18 bases between. The CDR3 length is 16 residues. The germline CDR1 and CDR2 sequences are SGDLS and YYNGEE. The CDR3 region is CASSVSEQGTGETQYF. Written as DNA, the CDR3 is TGTGCCAGCAGCGTATCCGAACAGGGAACAGGGGAGACCCAGTACTTC.

The chain joins TRBV27 to TRBJ2-2; a weak D match, TRBD2 (6 bases). Germline assignment: CDR1 MNHEY and CDR2 SMNVEV (reference sequence). V lost 8 bases and J lost 7, with 17 bases in between. The CDR3 length is 14 residues. CDR3 protein: CASSVILGGGELFF. The CDR3 nucleotides read TGTGCCAGCTCCGTCATATTGGGGGGCGGGGAGCTGTTTTTT.

The V and J genes are TRBV29-1 and TRBJ2-1; 9 bases are shared with TRBD2. Losses at the gene ends were 0 bases for V and 0 bases for J; bases not matched to a gene: 3. The CDR3 has 16 residues. CDR1 SQVTM and CDR2 ANQGSEA come from the germline V gene. The CDR3 here is CSVEEWTSDSYNEQFF. CDR3 bases: TGCAGCGTTGAAGAATGGACTAGCGACTCCTACAATGAGCAGTTCTTC.

J is TRBJ1-2 and V is TRBV4-2; 7 bases match TRBD1. The V segment lost 3 bases and the J segment 6 bases; nucleotides outside the gene matches: 7. Germline V gives CDR1 LGHNA, CDR2 YNFKEQ. This CDR3 has 14 amino acids. CDR3 nucleotides: TGTGCCAGCAGCCAGCAGACAGGGCGGCATGGCTACACCTTC. Residues: CASSQQTGRHGYTF.

V and J are TRBV28 and TRBJ2-7; the match to TRBD2 covers 10 bases. Germline V gene sequence: CDR1 MDHEN, CDR2 SYDVKM. CDR3 length equals 16 residues. V shed 2 bases, J shed 1 base, and the junction held 5 bases outside the gene matches. In nucleotides, the CDR3 is TGTGCCAGCAGTTTAGGTAGCGGGGGGCAATCCTACGAGCAGTACGTC. Its protein product is CASSLGSGGQSYEQYV.

The genes are TRBV9 and TRBJ1-6; D perhaps matches TRBD1 (6 bases). The length of the CDR3 is 16 residues. Germline V CDR1 and CDR2: SGDLS, YYNGEE. The V and J ends lost 3 bases and 6 bases respectively, with 16 bases between them. The CDR3 loop reads CASSGKGGGINSPLHF. CDR3 coding DNA: TGTGCCAGCAGCGGGAAGGGAGGGGGTATTAATTCACCCCTCCACTTT.

This chain joins TRBV4-3 and TRBJ2-5, with 14 bases aligning to TRBD2. The CDR3 covers 17 residues. Germline values: CDR1 LGHNA, CDR2 YSLEER. V dropped 4 bases and J dropped 5; count of bases not matched to a gene: 9. CDR3 nucleotides: TGCGCCAGCAGCCCCGGACTAGCGGGGGGCCGCGGGGAGACCCAGTACTTC. Translating gives CASSPGLAGGRGETQYF.

This clone has a single count. The chain has TRBV7-2 and TRBJ1-2; 7 bases are a match to TRBD1. Germline CDR1 is SGHTA and CDR2 is FQGNSA. V trimming: 1 base; J trimming: 4 bases; junction bases outside the gene matches: 9. This CDR3 spans 16 amino acids. The CDR3 DNA reads TGTGCCAGCAGCTTAGGTGGTTCCGCAGGGGGCTATGGCTACACCTTC. It yields the protein CASSLGGSAGGYGYTF.

The genes are TRBV18 and TRBJ2-5; a possible D gene is TRBD2 (6 bases). This CDR3 comprises 17 residues. CDR1 is KGHSH and CDR2 is LQKENI in the germline V gene. V dropped 5 bases and J dropped 1 base, with 20 bases sitting between them. Written as DNA, the CDR3 is TGTGCCAGCTCAAAATGGAAAATAGTGGGACTCCAAGAGACCCAGTACTTC. Its translation: CASSKWKIVGLQETQYF.

The rearrangement joins TRBV27 to TRBJ2-1; unclear D gene. The germline V gene has CDR1 MNHEY and CDR2 SMNVEV (reference sequence). Trimming stripped 7 bases from V and 5 bases from J, with 15 bases between. The length of the CDR3 is 14 residues. Written as DNA, the CDR3 is TGTGCCAGCATCTCCCTGGGCAGCAACAATGAGCAGTTCTTC. This sequence encodes CASISLGSNNEQFF.

CDR3 region: CSVERTGREVGYTF. Written as DNA, the CDR3 is TGCAGCGTTGAAAGGACGGGAAGAGAGGTTGGCTACACCTTC. This rearrangement joins TRBV29-1 to TRBJ1-2; D call uncertain. Per the germline V gene, CDR1 is SQVTM and CDR2 is ANQGSEA. V lost 2 bases, J lost 7 bases, and 17 bases lay in between. The CDR3 consists of 14 residues.

The rearrangement links TRBV27 to TRBJ1-2, with D possibly being TRBD1 (5 bases). The length of the CDR3 is 12 residues. Trimming removed 6 bases from V and 5 bases from J, with 10 bases in between. Germline V gene sequence: CDR1 MNHEY, CDR2 SMNVEV (reference sequence). As DNA, the CDR3 is TGTGCCAGCAGCAGGGTGGGGTATGGCTACACCTTC. This translates into CASSRVGYGYTF.

The genes are TRBV5-8 and TRBJ1-2, with 9 bases matching TRBD1. The junction had 10 bases not matched to a gene; V was cut back by 3 bases and J by 4 bases. The germline CDR1 and CDR2 sequences are SGHTS and YDEGEE. The CDR3 extends over 16 amino acids. DNA of the CDR3: TGTGCCAGCAGCTCCGAACAGGGGGCGCGAGCCTATGGCTACACCTTC. This encodes CASSSEQGARAYGYTF.